The 5 T cell receptor beta chains below all came from one sample that was sequenced in a study of blood T cell repertoires in COVID-19. The protocol was immunoSEQ multiplex PCR, while the TCRdb copy is restricted to in-frame clones and leaves out a portion. Of around 250,000 clones listed, around nine tenths are singletons. The sample was peripheral blood. These receptors all stem from a man between 35 and 55 years old with active or convalescent COVID-19.

The rearrangement uses TRBV24-1 and TRBJ2-2; D may be TRBD1 (6 bases). Germline CDR1 reads KGHDR; CDR2 reads SFDVKD. Deletions cut 1 base from V and 0 bases from J, with 11 bases between. There are 17 residues in the CDR3. CDR3 in amino acids: CATSDLSRTANTGELFF. CDR3 in DNA: TGTGCCACCAGTGATTTAAGTCGGACAGCGAACACCGGGGAGCTGTTTTTT.

This clone was found a few times. This chain connects TRBV3-1 (or the pseudogene TRBV3-2) to TRBJ1-1, with 11 positions matching TRBD1. This CDR3 is built from 17 residues. Germline lookup yields CDR1 LGHDT and CDR2 YNNKEL (reference sequence). The ends lost 5 bases at V and 6 bases at J; junction bases unmatched: 14. The DNA of the CDR3 is TGTGCCAGCAGCAGGAGGACAGGGGGCGCGATTGGGGCTGAAGCTTTCTTT. It yields the protein CASSRRTGGAIGAEAFF.

This chain uses TRBV3-1 (or the pseudogene TRBV3-2) with TRBJ1-5; 9 bases line up with TRBD1. V lost 1 base, J lost 6 bases, and 4 bases stayed unmatched. This CDR3 contains 15 residues. Germline V gene lookup returns CDR1 LGHDT and CDR2 YNNKEL (reference sequence). This CDR3 reads CASSQGDRDGQPQHF. CDR3 nucleotides: TGTGCCAGCAGCCAAGGGGACAGGGACGGTCAGCCCCAGCATTTT.

The CDR3 DNA reads TGCAGCGTTACGAAACGGGGGTACTATGGCTACACCTTC. Translated: CSVTKRGYYGYTF. This chain uses TRBV29-1 with TRBJ1-2; maybe TRBD1 (5 bases). Per germline, CDR1 SQVTM and CDR2 ANQGSEA. CDR3 length: 13 amino acids. V lost 5 bases and J lost 3, with 13 bases in between. Supplemented by reference TRBV29-1 and TRBJ1-2, the full variable domain reads SAVISQKPSRDICQRGTSLTIQCQVDSQVTMMFWYRQQPGQSLTLIATANQGSEATYESGFVIDKFPISRPNLTFSTLTVSNMSPEDSSIYLCSVTKRGYYGYTFGSGTRLTVV.

This clone turned up a few times. V is TRBV3-1 (or the pseudogene TRBV3-2) and J is TRBJ2-1, with D possibly TRBD2 on 6 matching bases. V was pared by 0 bases and J by 0 bases, with 9 bases between. Germline-derived CDR1 and CDR2 are LGHDT and YNNKEL (reference sequence). The CDR3 totals 16 residues. The CDR3 here is CASSQDPGSSYNEQFF. DNA of the CDR3: TGTGCCAGCAGCCAAGATCCCGGGAGCTCCTACAATGAGCAGTTCTTC.